This T cell receptor beta chain was recovered during a study of T cell repertoires in cytomegalovirus infection. Across the whole study: Selected CMV epitopes included recently identified HLA-C-restricted ones as well as well-studied HLA-B-restricted ones. Signatures in public TCR beta sequences pointed to both CMV infection and matching HLA type.

Points from the study as a whole: Cumulative public TCR beta family frequency identified carriers of CMV plus the relevant HLA. Within the response measured ex vivo, HLA-C-restricted CMV-specific TCR beta clonotypes were dominant.

Germline CDR1 reads SEHNR; CDR2 reads FQNEAQ (reference sequence). The V and J ends lost 4 bases and 1 base, in that order; junction bases with no gene match: 5. The CDR3 has 15 residues. TCRdb analysed the reads with MiXCR anew, one entry per CDR3 protein. The profile shows roughly 340,000 distinct CDR3 sequences, roughly 29% of them singletons. This clonotype has only a few counts. Its antigen is unidentified. Sequenced material: cultured PBMCs, taken from culture after CMV antigen stimulation. The chain links TRBV7-9 to TRBJ2-7; 9 positions match TRBD2. This clonotype was obtained from a human donor in good health (CMV status not recorded). Some clones in this sample may be carry-over from other donors' samples. CDR3: CASSSGTSSSYEQYF. The CDR3 coding sequence is TGTGCCAGCAGCTCAGGGACTAGCTCTTCCTACGAGCAGTACTTC.